The clone carrying this T cell receptor beta chain was detected only a few times. The germline gives CDR1 SGHTA, CDR2 FQGTGA. The CDR3 is 17 amino acids. V lost 5 bases and J lost 4, with 20 bases in between. The data derive from a study of T cell responses to AZD1222 COVID-19 vaccine. Repertoires were generated with immunoSEQ multiplex PCR, while TCRdb's copy carries only in-frame clones and drops some. The sample carries under 150,000 clones, approximately 90% recorded once. The input for sequencing was peripheral blood, taken 28 days after the second AZD1222 dose. This receptor was identified in an adult who received the AZD1222 COVID-19 vaccine. The genes are TRBV7-3 and TRBJ2-2, with D perhaps TRBD1 (6 bases). This CDR3 reads CASSQSRQAGVTGELFF. The DNA for the CDR3 is TGTGCCAGCAGCCAATCCAGACAGGCTGGGGTCACCGGGGAGCTGTTTTTT.